Each of the 10 T cell receptor beta chains below was sequenced from the same sample in a study of CD8 T cells in ankylosing spondylitis. General study results and limits: The study identified a TCR beta motif of several highly homologous variants that appeared characteristic of ankylosing spondylitis blood.

No cognate antigen is known for these TCRs. MiXCR, run by TCRdb on the 5' RACE reads, gives a single entry per CDR3 protein. The sample has some 840,000 distinct CDR3 sequences; roughly 10% are singletons. The sequenced sample consisted of blood, either unsorted or a sorted T cell fraction (not recorded which). The source of these receptors is a male donor with ankylosing spondylitis.

The V and J genes are TRBV9 and TRBJ2-2; no definite D call. The ends were cut back, 4 bases at V and 3 bases at J, with 10 bases in the middle. CDR1 is SGDLS, CDR2 YYNGEE, per germline. The CDR3 has 14 amino acids. CDR3 region: CASSISAHTGELFF. The CDR3 DNA reads as TGTGCCAGCAGCATCTCAGCCCACACCGGGGAGCTGTTTTTT.

This clonotype was recorded many times. V is TRBV9 and J is TRBJ2-7, with a weak D call TRBD1 (5 bases). CDR1 SGDLS and CDR2 YYNGEE come from the germline V gene. The CDR3 is made up of 16 amino acids. V was trimmed by 0 bases and J by 2 bases, leaving 15 bases between them. CDR3 coding DNA: TGTGCCAGCAGCGTAGCCCCCGGGTTACAGGCCTACGAGCAGTACTTC. The encoded protein is CASSVAPGLQAYEQYF.

This clonotype showed up just a few times. The gene calls are TRBV11-2 and TRBJ2-5; TRBD2 matches at 7 bases. Unmatched junction bases numbered 9, after V lost 1 base and J lost 4 bases. Looked up from germline, CDR1 is SGHAT and CDR2 is FQNNGV. The CDR3 sequence is 16 residues long. The CDR3 protein is CASSLAGGSIGETQYF. The DNA of the CDR3 is TGTGCCAGCAGCTTAGCGGGCGGGAGCATTGGAGAGACCCAGTACTTC.

Only a few counts were recorded for this clonotype. The chain uses TRBV20-1 and TRBJ2-7; tentatively, D is TRBD1 or TRBD2 (5 bases each). Germline V CDR1 and CDR2: DFQATT, SNEGSKA (reference sequence). The length of the CDR3 is 12 residues. Trimming took off 5 bases at V and 2 bases at J, with 10 bases between the two ends. CDR3 in DNA: TGCAGTGCTGACAGAGGGCCCTACGAGCAGTACTTC. It translates to CSADRGPYEQYF.

The chain carries TRBV21-1 and TRBJ1-5. TRBV21-1 is shown as a pseudogene. CDR3 length: 16 amino acids. The CDR3 coding sequence is TGTGCCAGCAGCAAAGGGGGCCTCTCGCAGGGTGAGCCCCAGCATTTT. It translates to CASSKGGLSQGEPQHF.

This chain uses TRBV7-8 with TRBJ1-1; maybe TRBD1 (5 bases). Deletions cut 5 bases from V and 3 bases from J, with 16 bases between. CDR1 is SGHVS, CDR2 FQNEAQ, per germline. This CDR3 has 15 residues. CDR3 loop: CASSQRAQGDTEAFF. CDR3 nucleotide sequence: TGTGCCAGCAGCCAAAGGGCTCAGGGTGACACTGAAGCTTTCTTT.

This clonotype was observed a few times. This chain uses TRBV5-1 with TRBJ2-7; D might be TRBD2 (5 bases). The CDR3 totals 12 residues. V was clipped by 2 bases and J by 5 bases, with 8 bases between them. The germline gives CDR1 SGHRS, CDR2 YFSETQ. CDR3 loop: CASSFAGNEQYF. CDR3 coding DNA: TGCGCCAGCAGCTTTGCCGGGAACGAGCAGTACTTC.

In this sample, this clonotype turned up a few times. The V call is TRBV5-1, the J call TRBJ2-3; D might be TRBD1 (5 bases). Germline V CDR1 and CDR2: SGHRS, YFSETQ. The CDR3 length is 15 residues. Trimming took off 0 bases at V and 3 bases at J, with 11 bases between the two ends. The DNA for the CDR3 is TGCGCCAGCAGCTTGGCCGGGCAGGGAACAGATACGCAGTATTTT. It encodes CASSLAGQGTDTQYF.

This clonotype was detected only a few times. The rearrangement uses TRBV18 and TRBJ2-4, with D perhaps TRBD2 (5 bases). V was pared by 2 bases and J by 6 bases, with 11 bases between. Germline values: CDR1 KGHSH, CDR2 LQKENI. The CDR3 totals 14 residues. The DNA for the CDR3 is TGTGCCAGCTCACCAATAAGTCGGGGAAACATTCAGTACTTC. Its translation is CASSPISRGNIQYF.

Only a few counts were recorded for this clonotype. The V and J genes are TRBV4-1 and TRBJ1-2; D unclear. V lost 2 bases and J 0 bases, leaving 13 bases between the germline ends. The germline CDR1 and CDR2 sequences are MGHRA and YSYEKL. The CDR3 has 16 residues. CDR3 DNA sequence: TGCGCCAGCAGCCAACCGATCGGGAGGACTAACTATGGCTACACCTTC. Translating gives CASSQPIGRTNYGYTF.